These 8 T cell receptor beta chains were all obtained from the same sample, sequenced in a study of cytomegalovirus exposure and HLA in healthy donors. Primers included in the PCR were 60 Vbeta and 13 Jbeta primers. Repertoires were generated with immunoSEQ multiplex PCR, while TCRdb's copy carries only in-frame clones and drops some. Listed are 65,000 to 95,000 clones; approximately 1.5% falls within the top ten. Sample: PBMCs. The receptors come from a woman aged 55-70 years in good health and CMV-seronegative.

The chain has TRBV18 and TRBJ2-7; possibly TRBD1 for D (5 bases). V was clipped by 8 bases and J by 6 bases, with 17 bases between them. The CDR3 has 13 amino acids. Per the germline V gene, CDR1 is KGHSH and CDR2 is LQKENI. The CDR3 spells CASQPTTVREQYF. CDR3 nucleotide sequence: TGTGCCAGCCAACCTACGACAGTCCGCGAGCAGTACTTC.

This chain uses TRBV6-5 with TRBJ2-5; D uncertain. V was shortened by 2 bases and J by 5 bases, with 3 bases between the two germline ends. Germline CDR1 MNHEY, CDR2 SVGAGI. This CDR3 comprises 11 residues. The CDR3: CASSYGETQYF. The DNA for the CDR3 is TGTGCCAGCAGTTACGGCGAGACCCAGTACTTC.

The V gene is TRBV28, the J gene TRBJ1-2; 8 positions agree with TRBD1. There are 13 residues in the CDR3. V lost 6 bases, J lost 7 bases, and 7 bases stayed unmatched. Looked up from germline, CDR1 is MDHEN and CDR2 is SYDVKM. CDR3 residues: CASSSDRALGYTF. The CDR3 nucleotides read TGTGCCAGCAGCTCGGACAGGGCCCTTGGCTACACCTTC.

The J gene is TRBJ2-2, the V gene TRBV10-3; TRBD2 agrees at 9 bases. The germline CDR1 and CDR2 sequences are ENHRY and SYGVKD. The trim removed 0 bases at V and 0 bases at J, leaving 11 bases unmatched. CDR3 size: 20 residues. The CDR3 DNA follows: TGTGCCATCAGTGAGTCGCTCGGGGCTAGCGGGATGTCGAACACCGGGGAGCTGTTTTTT. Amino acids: CAISESLGASGMSNTGELFF.

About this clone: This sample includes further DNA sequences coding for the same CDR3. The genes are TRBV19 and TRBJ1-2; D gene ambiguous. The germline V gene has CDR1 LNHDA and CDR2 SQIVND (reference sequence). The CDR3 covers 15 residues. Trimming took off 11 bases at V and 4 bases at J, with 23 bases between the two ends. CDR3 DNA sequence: TGTGCCTCCCTTGAGGAGAAGGAAGTACCCTATGGCTACACCTTC. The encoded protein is CASLEEKEVPYGYTF.

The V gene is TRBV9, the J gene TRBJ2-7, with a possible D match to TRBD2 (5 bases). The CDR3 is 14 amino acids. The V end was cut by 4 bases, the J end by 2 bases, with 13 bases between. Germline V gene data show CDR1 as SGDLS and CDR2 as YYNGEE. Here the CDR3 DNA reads TGTGCCAGCAGCCCAGCTGGGAGAGCCTACGAGCAGTACTTC. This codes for CASSPAGRAYEQYF. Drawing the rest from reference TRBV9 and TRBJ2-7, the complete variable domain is DSGVTQTPKHLITATGQRVTLRCSPRSGDLSVYWYQQSLDQGLQFLIQYYNGEERAKGNILERFSAQQFPDLHSELNLSSLELGDSALYFCASSPAGRAYEQYFGPGTRLTVT.

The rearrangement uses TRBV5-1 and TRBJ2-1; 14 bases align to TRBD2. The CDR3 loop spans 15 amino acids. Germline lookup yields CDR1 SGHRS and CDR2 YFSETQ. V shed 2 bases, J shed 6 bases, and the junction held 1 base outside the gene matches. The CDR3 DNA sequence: TGCGCCAGCAGCTTCGGGACTAGCGGGAGCAATGAGCAGTTCTTC. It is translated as CASSFGTSGSNEQFF. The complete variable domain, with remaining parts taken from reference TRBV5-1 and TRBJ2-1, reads KAGVTQTPRYLIKTRGQQVTLSCSPISGHRSVSWYQQTPGQGLQFLFEYFSETQRNKGNFPGRFSGRQFSNSRSEMNVSTLELGDSALYLCASSFGTSGSNEQFFGPGTRLTVL.

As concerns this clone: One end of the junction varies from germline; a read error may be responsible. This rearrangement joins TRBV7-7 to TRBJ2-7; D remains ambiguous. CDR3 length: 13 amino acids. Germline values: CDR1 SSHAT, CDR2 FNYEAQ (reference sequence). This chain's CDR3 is CASSLEVGYEQYF. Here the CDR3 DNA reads TGTGCTAGCAGCTTAGAAGTCGGGTACGAGCAGTACTTC.